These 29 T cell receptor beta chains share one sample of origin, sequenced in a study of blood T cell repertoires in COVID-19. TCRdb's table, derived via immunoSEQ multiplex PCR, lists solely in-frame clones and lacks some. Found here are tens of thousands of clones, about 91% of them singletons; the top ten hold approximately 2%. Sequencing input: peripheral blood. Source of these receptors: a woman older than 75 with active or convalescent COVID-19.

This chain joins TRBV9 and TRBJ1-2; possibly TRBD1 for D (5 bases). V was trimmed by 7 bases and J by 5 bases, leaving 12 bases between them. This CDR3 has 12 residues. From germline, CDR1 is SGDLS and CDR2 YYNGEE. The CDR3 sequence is CASDRRGYGYTF. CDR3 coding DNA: TGTGCCAGCGATAGACGGGGGTATGGCTACACCTTC. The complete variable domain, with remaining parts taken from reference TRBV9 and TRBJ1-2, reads DSGVTQTPKHLITATGQRVTLRCSPRSGDLSVYWYQQSLDQGLQFLIQYYNGEERAKGNILERFSAQQFPDLHSELNLSSLELGDSALYFCASDRRGYGYTFGSGTRLTVV.

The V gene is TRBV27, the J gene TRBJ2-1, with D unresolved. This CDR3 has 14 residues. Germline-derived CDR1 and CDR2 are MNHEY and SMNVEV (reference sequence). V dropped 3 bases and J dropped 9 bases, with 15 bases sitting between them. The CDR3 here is CASSFRVRFGEQFF. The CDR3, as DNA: TGTGCCAGCAGTTTTCGAGTGAGATTCGGTGAGCAGTTCTTC.

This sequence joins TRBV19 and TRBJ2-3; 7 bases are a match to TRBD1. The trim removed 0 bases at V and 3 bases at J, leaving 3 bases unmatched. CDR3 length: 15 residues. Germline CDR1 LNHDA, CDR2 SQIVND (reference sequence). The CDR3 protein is CASSIDRGPTDTQYF. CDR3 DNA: TGTGCCAGTAGTATAGATAGGGGGCCGACAGATACGCAGTATTTT. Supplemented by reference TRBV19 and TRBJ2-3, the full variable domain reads DGGITQSPKYLFRKEGQNVTLSCEQNLNHDAMYWYRQDPGQGLRLIYYSQIVNDFQKGDIAEGYSVSREKKESFPLTVTSAQKNPTAFYLCASSIDRGPTDTQYFGPGTRLTVL.

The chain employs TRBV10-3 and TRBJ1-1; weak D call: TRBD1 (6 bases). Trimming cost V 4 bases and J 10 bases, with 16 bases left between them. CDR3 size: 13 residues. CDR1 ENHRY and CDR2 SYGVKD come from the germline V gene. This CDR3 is CAISVEQGSRAFF. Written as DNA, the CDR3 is TGTGCCATCAGTGTCGAACAGGGATCGAGAGCTTTCTTT.

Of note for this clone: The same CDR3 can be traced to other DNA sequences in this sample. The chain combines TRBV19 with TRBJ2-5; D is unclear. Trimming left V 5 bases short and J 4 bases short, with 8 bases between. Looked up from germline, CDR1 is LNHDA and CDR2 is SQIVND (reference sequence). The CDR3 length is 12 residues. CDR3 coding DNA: TGTGCCAGTAGTCCCCGAGGAGAGACCCAGTACTTC. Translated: CASSPRGETQYF.

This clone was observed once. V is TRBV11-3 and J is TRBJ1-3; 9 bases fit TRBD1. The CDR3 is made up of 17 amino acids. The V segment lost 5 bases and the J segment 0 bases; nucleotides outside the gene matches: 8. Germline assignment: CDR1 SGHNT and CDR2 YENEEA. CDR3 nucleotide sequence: TGTGCCAGCAGCGCACGGACAGGGGCCTACTCTGGAAACACCATATATTTT. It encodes CASSARTGAYSGNTIYF.

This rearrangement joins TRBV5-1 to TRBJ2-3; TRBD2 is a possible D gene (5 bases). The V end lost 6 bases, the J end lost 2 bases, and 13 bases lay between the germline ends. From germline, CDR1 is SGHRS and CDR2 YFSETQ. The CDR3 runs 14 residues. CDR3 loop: CASTEWTYTDTQYF. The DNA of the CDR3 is TGCGCCAGCACGGAGTGGACTTACACAGATACGCAGTATTTT.

This CDR3 reads CASSPSGVQETQYF. CDR3 coding DNA: TGTGCCAGCTCACCCTCGGGTGTCCAAGAGACCCAGTACTTC. The chain joins TRBV18 to TRBJ2-5; D remains unclear. Looked up from germline, CDR1 is KGHSH and CDR2 is LQKENI. Between the trimmed V and J ends, which lost 3 bases and 1 base, there was a span of 9 bases. This CDR3 spans 14 amino acids.

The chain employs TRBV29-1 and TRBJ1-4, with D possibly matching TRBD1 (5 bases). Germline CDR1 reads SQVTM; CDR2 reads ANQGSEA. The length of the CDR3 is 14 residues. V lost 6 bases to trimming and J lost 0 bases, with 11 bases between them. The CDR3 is CSVAMTATNEKLFF. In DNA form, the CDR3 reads TGCAGCGTGGCTATGACAGCAACTAATGAAAAACTGTTTTTT.

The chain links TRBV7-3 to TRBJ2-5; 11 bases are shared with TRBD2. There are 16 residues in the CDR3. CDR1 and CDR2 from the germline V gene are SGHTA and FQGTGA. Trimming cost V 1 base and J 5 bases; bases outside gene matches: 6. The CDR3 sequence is CASSLMSSGRAETQYF. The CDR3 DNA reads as TGTGCCAGCAGCTTAATGAGTAGCGGGAGGGCTGAGACCCAGTACTTC. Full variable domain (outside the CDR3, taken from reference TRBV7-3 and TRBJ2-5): GAGVSQTPSNKVTEKGKYVELRCDPISGHTALYWYRQSLGQGPEFLIYFQGTGAADDSGLPNDRFFAVRPEGSVSTLKIQRTERGDSAVYLCASSLMSSGRAETQYFGPGTRLLVL.

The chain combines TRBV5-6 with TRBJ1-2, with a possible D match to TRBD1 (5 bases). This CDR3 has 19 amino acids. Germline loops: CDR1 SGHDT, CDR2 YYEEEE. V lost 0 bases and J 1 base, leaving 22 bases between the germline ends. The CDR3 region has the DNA TGTGCCAGCAGCTTGGCCGCGTATAGGGGACTCACTATTAACTATGGCTACACCTTC. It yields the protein CASSLAAYRGLTINYGYTF.

Here the CDR3 reads CATSRKGGTGELFF. The CDR3, as DNA: TGTGCCACCAGCAGGAAAGGGGGCACCGGGGAGCTGTTTTTT. The chain joins TRBV15 to TRBJ2-2, with a tentative D call TRBD1 (6 bases). CDR1 and CDR2 (germline): LNHNV, YYDKDF (reference sequence). The CDR3 consists of 14 residues. Trimming pared 3 bases from V and 4 bases from J, leaving 9 bases between.

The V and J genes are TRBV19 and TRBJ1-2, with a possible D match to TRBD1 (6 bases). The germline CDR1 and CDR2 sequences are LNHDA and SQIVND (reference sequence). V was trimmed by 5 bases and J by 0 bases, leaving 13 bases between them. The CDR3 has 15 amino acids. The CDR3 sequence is CASSWGTSTNYGYTF. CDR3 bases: TGTGCCAGTAGTTGGGGGACATCGACTAACTATGGCTACACCTTC.

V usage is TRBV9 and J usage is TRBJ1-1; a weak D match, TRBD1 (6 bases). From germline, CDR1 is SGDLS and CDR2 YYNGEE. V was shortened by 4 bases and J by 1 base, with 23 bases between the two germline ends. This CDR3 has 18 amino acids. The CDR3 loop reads CASSFTIGGGPENTEAFF. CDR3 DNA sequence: TGTGCCAGCAGCTTCACCATAGGGGGGGGACCCGAGAACACTGAAGCTTTCTTT.

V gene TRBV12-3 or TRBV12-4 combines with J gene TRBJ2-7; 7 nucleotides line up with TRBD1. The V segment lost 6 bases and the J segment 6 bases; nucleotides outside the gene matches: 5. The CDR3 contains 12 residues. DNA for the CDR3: TGTGCCAGCAGACCCGCAGGGGGCGAGCAGTACTTC. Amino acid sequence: CASRPAGGEQYF.

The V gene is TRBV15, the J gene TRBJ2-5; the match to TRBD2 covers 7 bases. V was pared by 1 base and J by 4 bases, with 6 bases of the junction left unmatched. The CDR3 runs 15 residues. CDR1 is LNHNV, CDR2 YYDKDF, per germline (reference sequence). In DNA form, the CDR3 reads TGTGCCACCAGCAGAGTTGGGGACTATTCAGAGACCCAGTACTTC. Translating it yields CATSRVGDYSETQYF.

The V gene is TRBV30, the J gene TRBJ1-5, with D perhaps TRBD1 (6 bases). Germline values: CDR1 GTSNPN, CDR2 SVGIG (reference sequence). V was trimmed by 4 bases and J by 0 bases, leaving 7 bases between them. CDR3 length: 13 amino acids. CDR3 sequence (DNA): TGTGCCTGGACGGGACATAGCAATCAGCCCCAGCATTTT. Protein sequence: CAWTGHSNQPQHF.

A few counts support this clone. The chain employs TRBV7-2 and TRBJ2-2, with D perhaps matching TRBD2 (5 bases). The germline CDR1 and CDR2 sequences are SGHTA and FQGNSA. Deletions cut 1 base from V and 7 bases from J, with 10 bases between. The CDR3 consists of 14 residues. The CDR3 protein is CASSLVPGSGELFF. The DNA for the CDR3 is TGTGCCAGCAGCTTAGTTCCGGGGAGCGGGGAGCTGTTTTTT.

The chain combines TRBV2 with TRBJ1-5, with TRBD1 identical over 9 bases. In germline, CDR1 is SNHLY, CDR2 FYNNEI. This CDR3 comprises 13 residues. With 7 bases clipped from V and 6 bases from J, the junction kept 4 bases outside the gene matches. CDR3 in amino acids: CASTLTGGQPQHF. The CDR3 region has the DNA TGTGCCAGCACCCTGACAGGGGGTCAGCCCCAGCATTTT.

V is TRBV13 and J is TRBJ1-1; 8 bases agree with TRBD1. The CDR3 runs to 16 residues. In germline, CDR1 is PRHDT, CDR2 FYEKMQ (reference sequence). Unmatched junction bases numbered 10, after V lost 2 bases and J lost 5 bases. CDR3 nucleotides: TGTGCCAGCAGCTTAAGGCACAGGGGGGAGTATACTGAAGCTTTCTTT. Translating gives CASSLRHRGEYTEAFF.

The CDR3 nucleotides are TGTGCCAGTAGTATGGCCCAGGGGGCGAGCAATCAGCCCCAGCATTTT. Protein: CASSMAQGASNQPQHF. The chain joins TRBV19 to TRBJ1-5; 8 nucleotides line up with TRBD1. The CDR3 is 16 residues long. With V trimmed by 3 bases and J by 1 base, 5 bases remained unmatched. The germline V gene encodes CDR1 LNHDA and CDR2 SQIVND (reference sequence).

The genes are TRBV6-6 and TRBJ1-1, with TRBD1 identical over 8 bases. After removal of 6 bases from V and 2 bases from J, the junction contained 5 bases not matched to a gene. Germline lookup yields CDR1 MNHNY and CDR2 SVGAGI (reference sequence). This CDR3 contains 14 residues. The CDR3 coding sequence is TGTGCCAGCAGACCGACAGGGGCAAACACTGAAGCTTTCTTT. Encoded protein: CASRPTGANTEAFF.

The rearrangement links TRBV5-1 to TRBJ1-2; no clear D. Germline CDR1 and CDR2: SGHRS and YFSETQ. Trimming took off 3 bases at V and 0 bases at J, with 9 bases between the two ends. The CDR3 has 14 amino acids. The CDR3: CASSWTEANYGYTF. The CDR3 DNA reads TGCGCCAGCAGCTGGACTGAGGCTAACTATGGCTACACCTTC.

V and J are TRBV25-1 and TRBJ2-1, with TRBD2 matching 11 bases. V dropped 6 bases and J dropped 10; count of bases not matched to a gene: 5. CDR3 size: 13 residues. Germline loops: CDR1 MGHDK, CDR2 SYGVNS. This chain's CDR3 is CASSILAGGEQFF. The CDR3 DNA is TGTGCCAGCAGCATTTTAGCGGGAGGGGAGCAGTTCTTC.

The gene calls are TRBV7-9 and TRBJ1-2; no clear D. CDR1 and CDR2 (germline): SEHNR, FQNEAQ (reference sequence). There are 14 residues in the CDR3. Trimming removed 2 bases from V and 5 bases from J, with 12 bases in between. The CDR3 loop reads CASSLKAPGYGYTF. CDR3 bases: TGTGCCAGCAGCTTAAAAGCCCCAGGATATGGCTACACCTTC.

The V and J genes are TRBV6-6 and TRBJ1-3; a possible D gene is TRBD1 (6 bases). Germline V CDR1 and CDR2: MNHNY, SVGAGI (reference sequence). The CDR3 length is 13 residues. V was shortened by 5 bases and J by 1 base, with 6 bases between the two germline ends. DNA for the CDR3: TGTGCCAGCAGTAGGGGGTCTGGAAACACCATATATTTT. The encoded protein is CASSRGSGNTIYF.

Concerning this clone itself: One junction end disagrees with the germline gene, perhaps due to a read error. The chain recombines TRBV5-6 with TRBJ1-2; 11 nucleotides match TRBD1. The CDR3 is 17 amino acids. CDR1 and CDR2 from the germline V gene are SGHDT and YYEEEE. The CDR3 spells CASSLDRGHPLNYGYTF. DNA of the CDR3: TGTGCCAGCAGTTTGGACAGGGGGCACCCCCTTAACTATGGCTACACCTTC.

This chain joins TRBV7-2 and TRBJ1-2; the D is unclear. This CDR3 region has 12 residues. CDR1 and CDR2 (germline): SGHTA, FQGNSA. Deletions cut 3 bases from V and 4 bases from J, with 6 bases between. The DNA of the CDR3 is TGTGCCAGCAGCTTGAAAGCCTATGGCTACACCTTC. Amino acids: CASSLKAYGYTF.

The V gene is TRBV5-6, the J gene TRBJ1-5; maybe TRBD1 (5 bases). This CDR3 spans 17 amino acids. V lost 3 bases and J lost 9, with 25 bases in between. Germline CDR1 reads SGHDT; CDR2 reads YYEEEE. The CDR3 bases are TGTGCCAGCAGCTCCCTTAGCGGACATAGGTGGGAATCGCCCCAGCATTTT. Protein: CASSSLSGHRWESPQHF.